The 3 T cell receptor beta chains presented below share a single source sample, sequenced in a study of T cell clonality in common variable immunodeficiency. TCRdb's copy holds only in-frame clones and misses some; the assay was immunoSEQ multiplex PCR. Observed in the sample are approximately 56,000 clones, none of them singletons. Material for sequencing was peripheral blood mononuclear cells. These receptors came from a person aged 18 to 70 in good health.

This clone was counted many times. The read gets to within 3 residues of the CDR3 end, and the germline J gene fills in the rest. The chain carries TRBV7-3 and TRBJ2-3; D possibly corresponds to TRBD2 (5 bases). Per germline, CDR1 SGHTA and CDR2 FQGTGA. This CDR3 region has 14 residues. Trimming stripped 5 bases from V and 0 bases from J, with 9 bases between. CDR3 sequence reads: CASSGSGSTDTQYF. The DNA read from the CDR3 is TGTGCCAGCAGCGGAAGCGGTAGCACAGATACG.

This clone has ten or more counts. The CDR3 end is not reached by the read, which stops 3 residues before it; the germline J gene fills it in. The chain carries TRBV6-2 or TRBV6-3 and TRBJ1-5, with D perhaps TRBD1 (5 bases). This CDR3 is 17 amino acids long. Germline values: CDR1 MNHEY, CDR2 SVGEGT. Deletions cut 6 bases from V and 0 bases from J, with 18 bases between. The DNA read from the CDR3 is TGTGCCAGCAGCACCGACAGAAGTCGTTATAGCAATCAGCCC. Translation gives CASSTDRSRYSNQP. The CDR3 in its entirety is CASSTDRSRYSNQPQHF.

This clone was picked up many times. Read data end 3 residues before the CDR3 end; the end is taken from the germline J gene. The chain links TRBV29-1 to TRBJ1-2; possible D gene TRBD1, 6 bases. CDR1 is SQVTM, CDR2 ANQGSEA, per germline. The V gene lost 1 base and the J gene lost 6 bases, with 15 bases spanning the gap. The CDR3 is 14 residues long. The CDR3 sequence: CSVEVIQGGNGYTF. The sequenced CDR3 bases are TGCAGCGTTGAAGTCATACAGGGTGGGAATGGC.